The 2 T cell receptor beta chains listed next were all sequenced from one sample in a study of blood T cell repertoires in COVID-19. Here immunoSEQ multiplex PCR was the method, and the copy in TCRdb shows in-frame clones only, minus some. The top ten clones hold over 4.5% of a sample with roughly 28,000 clones, less than 90% of them seen once. Sequencing was carried out using peripheral blood. These receptors were obtained from a man aged 65 to 79 with active COVID-19.

V gene TRBV5-1 combines with J gene TRBJ2-7, with D unresolved. V shed 0 bases and J shed 3 bases, with 7 bases lying between them. This CDR3 region has 13 residues. Germline CDR1 reads SGHRS; CDR2 reads YFSETQ. DNA for the CDR3: TGCGCCAGCAGCTTGGGACTGATCTACGAGCAGTACTTC. It translates to CASSLGLIYEQYF.

The chain combines TRBV18 with TRBJ2-7; D call uncertain. The germline gives CDR1 KGHSH, CDR2 LQKENI. Trimming stripped 3 bases from V and 0 bases from J, with 3 bases between. The CDR3 extends over 12 amino acids. CDR3 protein: CASSPSSYEQYF. CDR3 DNA sequence: TGTGCCAGCTCACCGAGCTCCTACGAGCAGTACTTC.